These 6 T cell receptor beta chains originate from one sample sequenced in a study of cytotoxic CD8 clonotypes in ibrutinib-treated CLL (dated by TCRdb to the early 2020s). The intended sense of this specimen's time point label: about twelve months on ibrutinib. Library prep was done by the immunoSEQ multiplex PCR assay. Held by TCRdb, this immuneACCESS table contains in-frame sequences only and omits some clones. Under half of the omission traces to an unresolved V gene where checked; the cause of the rest is unknown. This sample is represented by 110,000 to 150,000 clones; around 77% of them were singletons. About 27% of the sample rests with the top ten. The sample consisted of PBMCs, taken after 12 months of ibrutinib treatment. Receptors were obtained from a human donor with chronic lymphocytic leukemia.

This clone was observed a handful of times. This chain links TRBV5-6 with TRBJ2-1, with 14 bases lining up with TRBD2. This CDR3 is built from 16 residues. V was clipped by 3 bases and J by 8 bases; unmatched bases: 7. Germline V lookup: CDR1 SGHDT, CDR2 YYEEEE. CDR3 region: CASSWGPGLAGDEQFF. CDR3 bases: TGTGCCAGCAGCTGGGGGCCGGGACTAGCGGGGGATGAGCAGTTCTTC. Supplemented by reference TRBV5-6 and TRBJ2-1, the full variable domain reads DAGVTQSPTHLIKTRGQQVTLRCSPKSGHDTVSWYQQALGQGPQFIFQYYEEEERQRGNFPDRFSGHQFPNYSSELNVNALLLGDSALYLCASSWGPGLAGDEQFFGPGTRLTVL.

This clone was counted only a few times. The chain combines TRBV2 with TRBJ2-7; TRBD2 aligns across 7 bases. V trimming: 5 bases; J trimming: 6 bases; junction bases outside the gene matches: 13. The V gene's germline CDR1 is SNHLY and CDR2 FYNNEI. There are 15 residues in the CDR3. CDR3 region: CASSSRPGGGSEQYF. CDR3 sequence (DNA): TGTGCCAGCAGTTCTCGACCCGGGGGAGGGAGCGAGCAGTACTTC.

This chain connects TRBV18 to TRBJ1-2, with 7 bases that match TRBD1. This CDR3 spans 15 amino acids. The germline CDR1 and CDR2 sequences are KGHSH and LQKENI. Unmatched junction bases numbered 8, after V lost 3 bases and J lost 4 bases. CDR3 sequence reads: CASSPSGTDSYGYTF. The CDR3 nucleotides are TGTGCCAGCTCACCGTCCGGGACAGATTCCTATGGCTACACCTTC.

The V call is TRBV6-5, the J call TRBJ2-5; D is undetermined. V lost 4 bases to trimming and J lost 9 bases, with 12 bases between them. Germline CDR1 MNHEY, CDR2 SVGAGI. The CDR3 consists of 12 residues. The CDR3 DNA sequence: TGTGCCAGCAGTTCCACGAGAGTGGCCCAGTACTTC. It specifies CASSSTRVAQYF.

J is TRBJ2-7 and V is TRBV10-3; 9 nucleotides match TRBD1. This CDR3 has 15 residues. Germline CDR1 is ENHRY and CDR2 is SYGVKD. V shed 6 bases and J 4 bases; nucleotides not matched to a gene: 10. The CDR3 reads CAISNSGTGTYEQYF. DNA of the CDR3: TGTGCCATCAGCAACTCGGGGACAGGGACGTACGAGCAGTACTTC.

The V call is TRBV9, the J call TRBJ2-7; D possibly uses TRBD1 or TRBD2 (5 bases each). CDR3 size: 15 residues. Between the trimmed V and J ends, which lost 0 bases and 6 bases, there was a span of 16 bases. CDR1 SGDLS and CDR2 YYNGEE come from the germline V gene. CDR3 DNA: TGTGCCAGCAGCGTAGCTACGGGACCCGCGGTCGAGCAGTACTTC. Translating it yields CASSVATGPAVEQYF.